These T cell receptor beta chains were read from a single sample in a study of Graves' ophthalmopathy and Graves' hyperthyroidism. In TCRdb, the multiplex PCR reads were re-called with MiXCR into one record per CDR3 protein. The sample lists 350,000 to 400,000 distinct CDR3 sequences, 15% to 20% seen once, with about 1.6% in the top ten. Sequencing used peripheral blood. These TCRs come from a young woman with Graves' ophthalmopathy. Each CDR3 is given with its conserved first and last residue. The D gene is left open where the match is weak. Size values are once, few and many counts, or a class for expanded clones, and some rows have none.

cdr3_aa: CASSSGVQAYEQYF; cdr3_nt: TGTGCCAGCAGCTCGGGGGTCCAAGCCTACGAGCAGTACTTC; v_call: TRBV7-2; j_call: TRBJ2-7; d_call: .; clone_size: many
cdr3_aa: CASSLEAWEAFF; cdr3_nt: TGTGCCAGCAGCTTAGAAGCCTGGGAAGCTTTCTTT; v_call: TRBV11-1; j_call: TRBJ1-1; d_call: .; clone_size: many
cdr3_aa: CASRRTSGGSNAGELFF; cdr3_nt: TGTGCCAGCAGACGAACTAGCGGGGGGTCGAACGCCGGGGAGCTGTTTTTT; v_call: TRBV6-2/TRBV6-3; j_call: TRBJ2-2; d_call: TRBD2; clone_size: many
cdr3_aa: CASRQNRGSQPQHF; cdr3_nt: TGTGCCAGCAGGCAGAACAGGGGAAGTCAGCCCCAGCATTTT; v_call: TRBV27; j_call: TRBJ1-5; d_call: TRBD1; clone_size: many
cdr3_aa: CASSLGGISPYEQYF; cdr3_nt: TGTGCCAGCAGTTTAGGCGGAATTTCCCCCTACGAGCAGTACTTC; v_call: TRBV28; j_call: TRBJ2-7; d_call: .; clone_size: many
cdr3_aa: CASNKDRGQGKAFF; cdr3_nt: TGTGCCAGCAACAAAGACAGGGGGCAGGGGAAAGCTTTCTTT; v_call: TRBV12-3/TRBV12-4; j_call: TRBJ1-1; d_call: TRBD1; clone_size: .
cdr3_aa: CASSGLRGIQETQYF; cdr3_nt: TGTGCCAGCAGCGGCTTGAGGGGGATCCAAGAGACCCAGTACTTC; v_call: TRBV6-1; j_call: TRBJ2-5; d_call: .; clone_size: few
cdr3_aa: CATSRTVGFTQYF; cdr3_nt: TGTGCCACCAGTAGGACGGTCGGATTTACCCAGTACTTC; v_call: TRBV24-1; j_call: TRBJ2-5; d_call: .; clone_size: .
cdr3_aa: CASRLKGDREETGELFF; cdr3_nt: TGTGCCAGCAGACTTAAGGGGGACAGGGAAGAAACCGGGGAGCTGTTTTTT; v_call: TRBV11-1; j_call: TRBJ2-2; d_call: TRBD1; clone_size: few
cdr3_aa: CASSWARDRGFQPQHF; cdr3_nt: TGTGCCAGCAGTTGGGCTCGGGACAGGGGATTTCAGCCCCAGCATTTT; v_call: TRBV6-2/TRBV6-3; j_call: TRBJ1-5; d_call: TRBD1; clone_size: many
cdr3_aa: CASREQGASRTEAFF; cdr3_nt: TGTGCCAGCCGCGAACAGGGGGCATCGAGGACTGAAGCTTTCTTT; v_call: TRBV7-2; j_call: TRBJ1-1; d_call: TRBD1; clone_size: few
cdr3_aa: CATSRETGYDSGANVLTF; cdr3_nt: TGTGCCACCAGCAGAGAGACAGGGTACGACTCTGGGGCCAACGTCCTGACTTTC; v_call: TRBV15; j_call: TRBJ2-6; d_call: TRBD1; clone_size: many
cdr3_aa: CASSLASGSNKNIQYF; cdr3_nt: TGCGCCAGCAGCCTAGCTAGCGGGAGTAACAAAAACATTCAGTACTTC; v_call: TRBV5-1; j_call: TRBJ2-4; d_call: TRBD2; clone_size: many